This TCR beta chain was observed in a study of cytomegalovirus exposure and HLA in healthy donors. Study-level information: The study's early data release held roughly 91 million unique TCRs from HLA-typed donors.

PCR primers comprised 60 Vbeta and 13 Jbeta primers. Sequencing was performed with immunoSEQ multiplex PCR; in TCRdb, only in-frame clones are kept and a portion is missing. The sample has some 130,000 clones; roughly three quarters are singletons. Findings of the study overall: Researchers reported in a later analysis that common viral pathogens appeared linked to several top clusters. In a later analysis, DRB1 alleles had the most associated TCRs; HLA-C alleles the fewest.

The CDR3 sequence is 13 residues long. The V and J ends lost 4 bases and 3 bases respectively, with 10 bases between them. Germline loops: CDR1 SGHNT, CDR2 YYREEE (reference sequence). The table lists this clone with a few counts. Its antigen is still unknown. The clonotype comes from a man aged 25-45 years in good health and CMV-seronegative. The chain recombines TRBV5-4 with TRBJ1-2; D not resolved. Material: PBMCs. The CDR3 region has the DNA TGTGCCAGCAGCATGGACCGAGACTATGGCTACACCTTC. It is translated as CASSMDRDYGYTF.